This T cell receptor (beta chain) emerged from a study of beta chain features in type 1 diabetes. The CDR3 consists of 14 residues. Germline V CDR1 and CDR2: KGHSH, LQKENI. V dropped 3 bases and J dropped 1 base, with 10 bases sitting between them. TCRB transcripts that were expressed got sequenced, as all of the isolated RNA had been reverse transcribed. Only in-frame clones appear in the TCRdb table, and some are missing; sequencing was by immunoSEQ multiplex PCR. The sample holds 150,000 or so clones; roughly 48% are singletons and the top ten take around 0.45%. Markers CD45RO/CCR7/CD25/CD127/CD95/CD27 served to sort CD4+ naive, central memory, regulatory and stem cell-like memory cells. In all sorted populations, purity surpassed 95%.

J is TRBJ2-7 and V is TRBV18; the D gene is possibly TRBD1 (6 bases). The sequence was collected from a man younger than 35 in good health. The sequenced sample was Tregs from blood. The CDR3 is CASSPTGMSYEQYF. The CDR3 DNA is TGTGCCAGCTCACCCACAGGGATGTCCTACGAGCAGTACTTC.